Presented here are 15 T cell receptor beta chains from one specimen sequenced in a study of T cells expressing NK-cell markers (dated by TCRdb to about 2020). The library relied on 5' RACE. Instrument used: Illumina HiSeq 2000. Based on TCRdb reprocessing of the reads, there is one entry per CDR3 protein sequence, and DNA is missing. The table of this sample itemizes 550,000 to 600,000 distinct CDR3 sequences. Together, the top ten hold around 4% of the sample. The sample was blood T cells: a sorted CD56 or NKG2C T cell subset, CD4+ or CD8+ T cells, or bulk PBMC T cells (not recorded which). The origin of the receptors is a man younger than 30 in good health. Donor details come from another sample of the same person, matched by shared clones.

The chain has TRBV4-1 and TRBJ2-5. The CDR3 consists of 13 residues. Germline CDR1 and CDR2: MGHRA and YSYEKL. Here the CDR3 reads CASSQMSQETQYF.

The chain uses TRBV7-8 and TRBJ1-3; the TRBD1 assignment by TCRdb is unverifiable without DNA. Germline V gene sequence: CDR1 SGHVS, CDR2 FQNEAQ. The CDR3 runs 15 residues. CDR3 region: CASSLALAGRNTIYF.

This chain joins TRBV29-1 and TRBJ2-1; the D call of TRBD1 rests on TCRdb alone, since no DNA is present to check it. Germline values: CDR1 SQVTM, CDR2 ANQGSEA. The CDR3 covers 13 residues. CDR3 loop: CSVGRDGSNEQFF.

The V and J genes are TRBV5-6 and TRBJ2-1. Germline-derived CDR1 and CDR2 are SGHDT and YYEEEE. The CDR3 consists of 16 residues. This CDR3 is CASSLSVTDLYNEQFF.

The chain employs TRBV10-3 and TRBJ2-3; absent DNA, TCRdb's TRBD2 call cannot be checked. The germline gives CDR1 ENHRY, CDR2 SYGVKD. The CDR3 length is 16 residues. The CDR3 loop is CATGWGLAASTDTQYF.

CDR3 region: CASSVGSGLNSDTQYF. This chain connects TRBV9 to TRBJ2-3. The CDR3 length is 16 residues. Germline V lookup: CDR1 SGDLS, CDR2 YYNGEE.

V is TRBV28 and J is TRBJ2-1; TCRdb indicates TRBD2, and absent DNA this call remains unverified. Germline V gene data show CDR1 as MDHEN and CDR2 as SYDVKM. The CDR3 is 13 residues long. The CDR3 region is CASSPGRASEQFF.

V is TRBV12-3 or TRBV12-4 and J is TRBJ1-5; with no DNA, the TCRdb D assignment of TRBD1 cannot be verified. The CDR3 runs to 13 residues. The CDR3 here is CASGNREHQPQHF.

The V and J genes are TRBV5-6 and TRBJ1-4. The germline V gene has CDR1 SGHDT and CDR2 YYEEEE. This CDR3 has 14 amino acids. CDR3 in amino acids: CASSLAGDNEKLFF.

The rearrangement uses TRBV5-1 and TRBJ2-5; with no DNA, the TCRdb D assignment of TRBD2 cannot be verified. From germline, CDR1 is SGHRS and CDR2 YFSETQ. This CDR3 contains 17 residues. CDR3 protein: CASSKQTGLAGLETQYF.

V and J are TRBV10-1 and TRBJ2-1; TCRdb's D call of TRBD2 is untestable without DNA. The CDR3 is 16 amino acids. Germline V gene sequence: CDR1 WNHNN, CDR2 SYGVQD (reference sequence). CDR3 sequence reads: CASSPLKGLAGGWLFF.

The chain has TRBV18 and TRBJ2-7; absent DNA, TCRdb's TRBD1 call cannot be checked. This CDR3 contains 14 residues. Germline CDR1 KGHSH, CDR2 LQKENI. CDR3 region: CASSRATGFYEQYF.

The chain couples TRBV12-3 or TRBV12-4 to TRBJ1-5; TCRdb designates TRBD1, a call that cannot be tested without DNA. The CDR3 sequence is 14 residues long. CDR3: CASSLRTGSLPQHF.

The chain couples TRBV7-8 to TRBJ2-7. Germline CDR1 reads SGHVS; CDR2 reads FQNEAQ. This CDR3 has 12 residues. CDR3 amino acids: CASSLYQGEQYF.

The genes are TRBV3-1 and TRBJ2-7. The CDR3 covers 16 residues. CDR1 is LGHDT, CDR2 YNNKEL, per germline (reference sequence). The CDR3 here is CASSQGPRGSYYEQYF.